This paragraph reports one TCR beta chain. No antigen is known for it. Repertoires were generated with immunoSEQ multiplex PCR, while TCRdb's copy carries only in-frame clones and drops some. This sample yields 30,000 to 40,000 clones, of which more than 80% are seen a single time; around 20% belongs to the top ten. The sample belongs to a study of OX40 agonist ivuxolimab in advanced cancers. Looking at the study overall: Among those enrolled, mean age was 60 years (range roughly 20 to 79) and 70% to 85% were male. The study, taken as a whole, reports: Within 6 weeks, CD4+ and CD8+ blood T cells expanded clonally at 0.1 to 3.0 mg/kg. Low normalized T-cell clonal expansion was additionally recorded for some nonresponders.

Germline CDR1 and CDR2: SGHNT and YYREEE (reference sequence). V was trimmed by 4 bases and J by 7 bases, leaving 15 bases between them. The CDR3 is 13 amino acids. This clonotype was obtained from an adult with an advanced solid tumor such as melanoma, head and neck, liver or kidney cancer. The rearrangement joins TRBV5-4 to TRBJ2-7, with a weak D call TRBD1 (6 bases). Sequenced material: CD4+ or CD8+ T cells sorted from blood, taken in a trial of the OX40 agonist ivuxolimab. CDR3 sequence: CASSTTGMWEQYF. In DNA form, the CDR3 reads TGTGCCAGCAGCACTACAGGGATGTGGGAGCAGTACTTC.